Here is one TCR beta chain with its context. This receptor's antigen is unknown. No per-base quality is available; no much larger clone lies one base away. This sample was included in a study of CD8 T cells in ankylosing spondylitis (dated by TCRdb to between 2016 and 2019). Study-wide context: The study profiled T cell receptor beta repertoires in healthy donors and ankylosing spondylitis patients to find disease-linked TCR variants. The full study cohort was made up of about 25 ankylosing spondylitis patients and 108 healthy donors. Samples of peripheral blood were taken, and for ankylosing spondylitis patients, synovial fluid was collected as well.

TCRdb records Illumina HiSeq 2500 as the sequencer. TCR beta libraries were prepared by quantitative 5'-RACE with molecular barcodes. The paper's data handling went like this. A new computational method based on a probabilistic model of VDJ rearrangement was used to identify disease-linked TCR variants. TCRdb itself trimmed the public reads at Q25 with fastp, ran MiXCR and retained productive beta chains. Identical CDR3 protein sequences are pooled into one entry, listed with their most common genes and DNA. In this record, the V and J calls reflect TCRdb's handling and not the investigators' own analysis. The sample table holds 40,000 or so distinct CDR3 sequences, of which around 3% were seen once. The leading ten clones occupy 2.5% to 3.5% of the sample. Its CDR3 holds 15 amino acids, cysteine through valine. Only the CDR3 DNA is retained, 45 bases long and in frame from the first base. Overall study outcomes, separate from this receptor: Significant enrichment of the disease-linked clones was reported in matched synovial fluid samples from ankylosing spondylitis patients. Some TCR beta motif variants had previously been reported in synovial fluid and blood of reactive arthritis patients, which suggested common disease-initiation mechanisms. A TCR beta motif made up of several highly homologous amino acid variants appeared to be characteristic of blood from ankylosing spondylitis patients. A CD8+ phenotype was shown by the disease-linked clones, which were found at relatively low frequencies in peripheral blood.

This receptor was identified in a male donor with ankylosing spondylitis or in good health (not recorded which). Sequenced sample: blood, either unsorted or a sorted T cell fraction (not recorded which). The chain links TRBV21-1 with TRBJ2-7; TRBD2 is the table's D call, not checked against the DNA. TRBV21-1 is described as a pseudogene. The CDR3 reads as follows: CASSKAGGFSYEQYV. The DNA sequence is TGTGCCAGCAGCAAAGCCGGAGGTTTCTCCTACGAGCAGTACGTC.